Listed here are 23 T cell receptor beta chains from one sample, sequenced in a study of early T cells in non-severe SARS-CoV-2 infection. TCRdb itself ran the 5' RACE reads through MiXCR, one entry per CDR3 protein. The repertoire has under 70,000 distinct CDR3 sequences, approximately 5.9% of them found once; the top ten carry about 3%. The source material was whole blood, sampled at baseline. The receptors were gathered from an adult who was a healthcare worker with PCR-confirmed SARS-CoV-2 infection or an uninfected control (not recorded which).

This clonotype was seen many times. The chain recombines TRBV7-3 with TRBJ2-3; 9 bases are a match to TRBD2. Germline V CDR1 and CDR2: SGHTA, FQGTGA. This CDR3 region has 17 residues. V gave up 3 bases and J gave up 1 base; unmatched junction bases: 8. CDR3 in amino acids: CASSLSLGGRGTDTQYF. The CDR3 nucleotides read TGTGCCAGCAGCTTGTCCCTGGGCGGGAGGGGCACAGATACGCAGTATTTT.

As for this clonotype: This may be a read error: a much more frequent sequence differs by one nucleotide. CDR3 residues: CTSTPGRGSGSFREQYF. Written as DNA, the CDR3 is TGTACCAGCACCCCGGGCCGGGGTAGCGGGAGCTTCCGCGAGCAGTACTTC. The chain uses TRBV12-3 or TRBV12-4 and TRBJ2-7, with 9 bases that match TRBD2. The CDR3 runs 17 residues.

This clonotype was counted many times. The rearrangement uses TRBV7-8 and TRBJ2-7; D unresolved. This CDR3 is 15 amino acids long. Germline CDR1 reads SGHVS; CDR2 reads FQNEAQ. V was trimmed by 5 bases and J by 6 bases, leaving 20 bases between them. In DNA form, the CDR3 reads TGTGCCAGCAGCGCAATAGGGTACGAACGCGGCGAGCAGTACTTC. It yields the protein CASSAIGYERGEQYF. The variable domain in full, completed from reference TRBV7-8 and TRBJ2-7, reads GAGVSQSPRYKVAKRGQDVALRCDPISGHVSLFWYQQALGQGPEFLTYFQNEAQLDKSGLPSDRFFAERPEGSVSTLKIQRTQQEDSAVYLCASSAIGYERGEQYFGPGTRLTVT.

This clonotype was detected many times. CDR3 sequence (DNA): TGCAGCGTTGCTACAGGGAGCGACGAGCAGTACTTC. Its protein is CSVATGSDEQYF. The chain combines TRBV29-1 with TRBJ2-7; TRBD1 might be the D (6 bases). V lost 4 bases and J lost 5, with 12 bases in between. The length of the CDR3 is 12 residues. CDR1 and CDR2 (germline): SQVTM, ANQGSEA.

The rearrangement joins TRBV7-2 to TRBJ2-7, with D tentatively TRBD1 or TRBD2 (6 bases each). Per germline, CDR1 SGHTA and CDR2 FQGNSA. The CDR3 contains 15 residues. Trimming cost V 3 bases and J 0 bases, with 12 bases left between them. CDR3 nucleotide sequence: TGTGCCAGCAGCTTCCAGGGGAGGAGCTCCTACGAGCAGTACTTC. Translated: CASSFQGRSSYEQYF. The entire variable domain, with the rest obtained from reference TRBV7-2 and TRBJ2-7, is as follows: GAGVSQSPSNKVTEKGKDVELRCDPISGHTALYWYRQSLGQGLEFLIYFQGNSAPDKSGLPSDRFSAERTGGSVSTLTIQRTQQEDSAVYLCASSFQGRSSYEQYFGPGTRLTVT.

This clonotype came up a few times. J is TRBJ1-5 and V is TRBV19; possibly TRBD1 for D (6 bases). There are 14 residues in the CDR3. V lost 7 bases, J lost 3 bases, and 13 bases lay in between. Germline V CDR1 and CDR2: LNHDA, SQIVND (reference sequence). CDR3 in amino acids: CASKTGFSNQPQHF. The CDR3 DNA reads as TGTGCCAGTAAAACAGGGTTTTCCAATCAGCCCCAGCATTTT.

This clonotype was detected a few times. The J gene is TRBJ1-5, the V gene TRBV2; D might be TRBD1 (5 bases). From germline, CDR1 is SNHLY and CDR2 FYNNEI. V lost 3 bases and J 0 bases, leaving 9 bases between the germline ends. This CDR3 region has 15 residues. The chain's CDR3 is CASSEGQTSNQPQHF. The CDR3 DNA is TGTGCCAGCAGTGAGGGGCAGACTAGCAATCAGCCCCAGCATTTT.

This clonotype was seen ten or more times. The chain couples TRBV4-1 to TRBJ2-3; 11 bases agree with TRBD2. The CDR3 runs to 16 residues. V gave up 2 bases and J gave up 4 bases; unmatched junction bases: 5. CDR1 MGHRA and CDR2 YSYEKL come from the germline V gene. For the CDR3, the DNA is TGCGCCAGCAGCCAATCGATACTAGCGGGAGCAGATACGCAGTATTTT. This sequence encodes CASSQSILAGADTQYF.

This clonotype was seen many times. This rearrangement joins TRBV4-3 to TRBJ2-1, with a weak D call TRBD1 (5 bases). V was shortened by 2 bases and J by 6 bases, with 20 bases between the two germline ends. CDR3 size: 17 residues. CDR1 LGHNA and CDR2 YSLEER come from the germline V gene. The CDR3 DNA reads as TGCGCCAGCAGCCAAAATCCCCAGGGCAGGGTTGGCAATGAGCAGTTCTTC. Protein product: CASSQNPQGRVGNEQFF.

This clonotype was counted between two and nine times. This sequence joins TRBV10-3 and TRBJ1-1, with D unresolved. Germline CDR1 reads ENHRY; CDR2 reads SYGVKD. This CDR3 contains 14 residues. V was pared by 0 bases and J by 1 base, with 6 bases between. In DNA form, the CDR3 reads TGTGCCATCAGTGAGTCTTCCAGGAACACTGAAGCTTTCTTT. Translation gives CAISESSRNTEAFF.

V usage is TRBV7-8 and J usage is TRBJ2-1; 8 bases are shared with TRBD2. The CDR3 contains 19 residues. V gave up 4 bases and J gave up 9 bases; unmatched junction bases: 23. Germline V gene lookup returns CDR1 SGHVS and CDR2 FQNEAQ. The CDR3 protein is CASSSPGRGGRLIGGEQFF. In DNA form, the CDR3 reads TGTGCCAGCAGCTCCCCGGGTAGAGGCGGGAGGCTAATCGGGGGTGAGCAGTTCTTC.

This chain links TRBV7-9 with TRBJ2-5, with D hard to call. The CDR3 runs to 14 residues. CDR1 is SEHNR, CDR2 FQNEAQ, per germline (reference sequence). Trimming pared 3 bases from V and 1 base from J, leaving 9 bases between. The CDR3 here is CASSLSGLQETQYF. The CDR3 nucleotides are TGTGCCAGCAGCTTGTCGGGCCTCCAAGAGACCCAGTACTTC. Together with reference TRBV7-9 and TRBJ2-5, the CDR3 gives the full variable domain: DTGVSQNPRHKITKRGQNVTFRCDPISEHNRLYWYRQTLGQGPEFLTYFQNEAQLEKSRLLSDRFSAERPKGSFSTLEIQRTEQGDSAMYLCASSLSGLQETQYFGPGTRLLVL.

This clonotype has only a few counts. The CDR3 nucleotides read TGCAGCGTTGAAGGACTAGCGGGATTTGTATCAGTTGAGCAGTTCTTC. Its translation: CSVEGLAGFVSVEQFF. V is TRBV29-1 and J is TRBJ2-1; 11 nucleotides align to TRBD2. CDR1 is SQVTM and CDR2 is ANQGSEA in the germline V gene. This CDR3 is built from 16 residues. The junction had 11 bases not matched to a gene; V was cut back by 1 base and J by 9 bases.

This clonotype was detected ten times or more. This chain links TRBV6-5 with TRBJ2-7; 10 nucleotides match TRBD1. Germline V gene data show CDR1 as MNHEY and CDR2 as SVGAGI. The J segment lost 2 bases and the V segment lost 6 bases, leaving 4 bases of the junction unmatched. The CDR3 is 14 residues long. CDR3 loop: CASSRGQGAYEQYF. The CDR3 nucleotides are TGTGCCAGCAGCCGCGGACAGGGGGCCTACGAGCAGTACTTC.

This clonotype appeared a few times. This CDR3 is CASSYPKGISGRTYNEQFF. The CDR3 bases are TGTGCCAGCAGTTACCCTAAGGGGATTAGCGGGAGGACCTACAATGAGCAGTTCTTC. The V and J genes are TRBV6-5 and TRBJ2-1; 10 nucleotides line up with TRBD2. The length of the CDR3 is 19 residues. Per germline, CDR1 MNHEY and CDR2 SVGAGI. V was pared by 2 bases and J by 2 bases, with 12 bases of the junction left unmatched.

V and J are TRBV29-1 and TRBJ2-3; no definite D call. The CDR3 consists of 12 residues. Trimming removed 4 bases at V and 5 bases at J, with 10 bases between. Germline CDR1 SQVTM, CDR2 ANQGSEA. CDR3 DNA: TGCAGCGTTGGGGGATTTCGAGATACGCAGTATTTT. Translating it yields CSVGGFRDTQYF.

V gene TRBV7-9 combines with J gene TRBJ2-7; 7 bases map to TRBD2. The length of the CDR3 is 15 residues. V lost 4 bases to trimming and J lost 2 bases; unmatched junction nucleotides: 8. Germline values: CDR1 SEHNR, CDR2 FQNEAQ (reference sequence). The CDR3 nucleotides read TGTGCCAGCAGCTCCCAGCGGGAACTCCCCTACGAGCAGTACTTC. Protein product: CASSSQRELPYEQYF.

The sample holds many counts of this clonotype. The V call is TRBV27, the J call TRBJ1-2, with D maybe TRBD1 (6 bases). Trimming stripped 5 bases from V and 8 bases from J, with 9 bases between. Germline V lookup: CDR1 MNHEY, CDR2 SMNVEV (reference sequence). The CDR3 runs to 11 residues. CDR3 region: CASSGTSGYTF. CDR3 DNA: TGTGCCAGCAGTGGGACAAGCGGCTACACCTTC.

This clonotype came up many times. The gene calls are TRBV11-2 and TRBJ1-3, with D perhaps matching TRBD1 (6 bases). Trimming pared 0 bases from V and 4 bases from J, leaving 13 bases between. The CDR3 is 16 residues long. The germline V gene has CDR1 SGHAT and CDR2 FQNNGV. The CDR3 nucleotides are TGTGCCAGCAGCTTAGATCTTTCAGGGGCCGGAAACACCATATATTTT. Its translation: CASSLDLSGAGNTIYF.

This clonotype was recorded many times. The rearrangement uses TRBV18 and TRBJ1-5; D unclear. The CDR3 runs 14 residues. The germline gives CDR1 KGHSH, CDR2 LQKENI. V shed 4 bases and J shed 3 bases, with 10 bases lying between them. The CDR3 DNA sequence: TGTGCCAGCTCACTTGAGTCGCACAATCAGCCCCAGCATTTT. Protein: CASSLESHNQPQHF.

This clonotype has at least ten counts. The J gene is TRBJ2-7, the V gene TRBV28; 9 positions agree with TRBD2. Trimming cost V 6 bases and J 7 bases; bases outside gene matches: 10. Per germline, CDR1 MDHEN and CDR2 SYDVKM. This CDR3 region has 14 residues. CDR3 region: CASRSPSGVGEQYF. As DNA, the CDR3 is TGTGCCAGCAGGTCCCCTAGCGGGGTCGGGGAGCAGTACTTC.

There are a few counts of this clonotype. The chain has TRBV28 and TRBJ1-2; the D is unclear. Germline loops: CDR1 MDHEN, CDR2 SYDVKM. Trimming took off 8 bases at V and 5 bases at J, with 12 bases between the two ends. The CDR3 runs 12 residues. CDR3 sequence: CASQPVGYGYTF. CDR3 coding DNA: TGTGCCAGCCAACCTGTCGGTTATGGCTACACCTTC.

This clonotype was observed many times. The rearrangement uses TRBV20-1 and TRBJ2-1; no clear D. CDR3 length equals 14 residues. Trimming shortened V by 3 bases and J by 7 bases, and 16 bases separated the two germline ends. Germline CDR1 DFQATT, CDR2 SNEGSKA (reference sequence). CDR3 sequence: CSASATLRRNEQFF. CDR3 DNA sequence: TGCAGTGCTAGCGCCACCTTAAGAAGAAATGAGCAGTTCTTC.